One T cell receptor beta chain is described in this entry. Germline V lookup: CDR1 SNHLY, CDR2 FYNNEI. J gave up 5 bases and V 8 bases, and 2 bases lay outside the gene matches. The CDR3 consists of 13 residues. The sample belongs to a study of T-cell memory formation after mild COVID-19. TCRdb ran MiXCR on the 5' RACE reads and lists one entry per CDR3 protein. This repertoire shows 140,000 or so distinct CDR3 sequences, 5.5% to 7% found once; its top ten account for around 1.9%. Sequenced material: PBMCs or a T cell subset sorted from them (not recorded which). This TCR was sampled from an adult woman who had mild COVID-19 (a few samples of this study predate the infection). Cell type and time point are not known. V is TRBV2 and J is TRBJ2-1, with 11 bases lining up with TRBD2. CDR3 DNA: TGTGCCAGCGGGACTAGCGGCAACAATGAGCAGTTCTTC. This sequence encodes CASGTSGNNEQFF.